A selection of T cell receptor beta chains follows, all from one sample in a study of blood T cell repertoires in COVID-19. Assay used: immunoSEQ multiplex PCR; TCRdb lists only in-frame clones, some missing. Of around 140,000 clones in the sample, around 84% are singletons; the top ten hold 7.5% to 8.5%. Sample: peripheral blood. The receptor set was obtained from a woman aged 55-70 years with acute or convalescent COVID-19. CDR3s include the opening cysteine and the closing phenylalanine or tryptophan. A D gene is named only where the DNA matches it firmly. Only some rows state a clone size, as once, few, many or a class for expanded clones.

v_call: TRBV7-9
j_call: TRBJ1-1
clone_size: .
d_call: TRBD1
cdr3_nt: TGTGCCAGCGAGGGACAGAGTTTTGAAGCTTTCTTT
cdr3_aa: CASEGQSFEAFF

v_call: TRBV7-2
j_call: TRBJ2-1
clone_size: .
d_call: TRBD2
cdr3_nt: TGTGCCAGCAGCTTTATAGCGGGGGGCCAGGAGGATGAGCAGTTCTTC
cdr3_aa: CASSFIAGGQEDEQFF

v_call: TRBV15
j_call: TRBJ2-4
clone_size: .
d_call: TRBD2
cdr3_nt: TGTGCCACCAGCAGAGAGAAAGCGGGGGGGCCCGGATTAGCCAAAAACATTCAGTACTTC
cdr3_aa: CATSREKAGGPGLAKNIQYF

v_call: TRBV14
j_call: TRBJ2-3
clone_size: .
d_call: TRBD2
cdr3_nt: TGTGCCAGCAGCCTCGGCGGGGGGTCAGCAGATACGCAGTATTTT
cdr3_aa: CASSLGGGSADTQYF

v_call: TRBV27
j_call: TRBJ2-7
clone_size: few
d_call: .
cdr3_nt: TGTGCCAGCAGTTTAGCCGGGGGCGAGCAGTACTTC
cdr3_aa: CASSLAGGEQYF

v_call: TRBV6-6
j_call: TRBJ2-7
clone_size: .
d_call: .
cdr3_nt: TGTGCCAGCAGTTATCGGCGACAGGGACTTTCCTACGAGCAGTACTTC
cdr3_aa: CASSYRRQGLSYEQYF

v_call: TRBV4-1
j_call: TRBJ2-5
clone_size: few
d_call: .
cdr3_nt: TGCGCCAGCAGCCATGTACCTCTGACCCGCCACGGGGAGACCCAGTACTTC
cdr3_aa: CASSHVPLTRHGETQYF

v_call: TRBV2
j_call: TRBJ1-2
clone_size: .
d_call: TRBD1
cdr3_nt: TGTGCCAGCAGTGTCGGACAGGGCGGCGGCTACACCTTC
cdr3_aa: CASSVGQGGGYTF

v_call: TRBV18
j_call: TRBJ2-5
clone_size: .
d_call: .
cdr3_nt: TGTGCCAGCTCACCATTGCAGGGTACGGAGACCCAGTACTTC
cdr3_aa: CASSPLQGTETQYF

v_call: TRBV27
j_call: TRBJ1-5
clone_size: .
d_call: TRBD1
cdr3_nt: TGTGCCAGCAGCCGATCCCAGGGGACAGGGGCCAATCAGCCCCAGCATTTT
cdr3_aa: CASSRSQGTGANQPQHF

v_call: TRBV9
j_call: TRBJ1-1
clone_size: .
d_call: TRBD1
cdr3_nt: TGTGCCAGCAGCATCGGGGACAGAATGAACACTGAAGCTTTCTTT
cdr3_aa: CASSIGDRMNTEAFF

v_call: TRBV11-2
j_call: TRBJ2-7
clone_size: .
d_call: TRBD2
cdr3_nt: TGTGCCAGCAGCTCTCCTAGCGGGGGGGATCTCTACGAGCAGTACTTC
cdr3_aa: CASSSPSGGDLYEQYF

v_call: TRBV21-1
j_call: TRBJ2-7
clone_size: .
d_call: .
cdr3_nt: TGTGCCAGCAGCGACCAGACGGAGATGGCCTTCTACGAGCAGTACTTC
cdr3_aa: CASSDQTEMAFYEQYF

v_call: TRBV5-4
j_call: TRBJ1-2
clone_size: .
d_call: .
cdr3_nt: TGTGCCAGCAGCTTAAACAATAACTATGGCTACACCTTC
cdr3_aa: CASSLNNNYGYTF

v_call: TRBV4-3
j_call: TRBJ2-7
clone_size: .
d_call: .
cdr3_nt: TGCGCCAGCAGCCAAGAATTAAACAAGGGGAACGAGCAGTACTTC
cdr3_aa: CASSQELNKGNEQYF

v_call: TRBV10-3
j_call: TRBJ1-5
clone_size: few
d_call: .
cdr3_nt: TGTGCCATCAGTGGGCAAGGGACACCTAGCAATCAGCCCCAGCATTTT
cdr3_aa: CAISGQGTPSNQPQHF

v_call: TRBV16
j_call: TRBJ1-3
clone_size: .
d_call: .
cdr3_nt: TGTGCCAGCAGCCGAAAGACAGGTGGAAACACCATATATTTT
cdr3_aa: CASSRKTGGNTIYF

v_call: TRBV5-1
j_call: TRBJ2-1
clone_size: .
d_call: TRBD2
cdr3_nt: TGCGCCAGCAGCCCGGAGGGACTAGCGGGGGGGCGGGGTTCCTACAATGAGCAGTTCTTC
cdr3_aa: CASSPEGLAGGRGSYNEQFF

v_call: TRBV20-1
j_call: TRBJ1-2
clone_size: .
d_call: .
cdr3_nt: TGCAGTGTGGTGACAGACTATGGCTACACCTTC
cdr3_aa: CSVVTDYGYTF

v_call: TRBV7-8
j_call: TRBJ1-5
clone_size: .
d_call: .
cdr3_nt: TGTGCCAGCAGCTCCCGGACAGCGATCCTCAATCAGCCCCAGCATTTT
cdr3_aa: CASSSRTAILNQPQHF

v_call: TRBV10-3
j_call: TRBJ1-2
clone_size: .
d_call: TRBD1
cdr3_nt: TGTGCCATCACCCCTGGACAGGGATCGGATGGCTACACCTTC
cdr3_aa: CAITPGQGSDGYTF

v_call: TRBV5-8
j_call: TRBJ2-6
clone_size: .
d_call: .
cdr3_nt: TGTGCCAGCAGCCCGACGGGCTCTGGGGCCAACGTCCTGACTTTC
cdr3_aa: CASSPTGSGANVLTF

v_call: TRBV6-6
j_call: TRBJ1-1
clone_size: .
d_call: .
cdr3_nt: TGTGCCAGCAGTTACGGAGGTGGGGCGCGGGGGACTGAAGCTTTCTTT
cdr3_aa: CASSYGGGARGTEAFF

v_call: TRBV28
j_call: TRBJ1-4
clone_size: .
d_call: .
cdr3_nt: TGTGCCAGCAGTTCGCCAGGGGCACTTAATGAAAAACTGTTTTTT
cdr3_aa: CASSSPGALNEKLFF

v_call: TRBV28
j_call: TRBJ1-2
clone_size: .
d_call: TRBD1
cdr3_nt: TGTGCCAGCAGTTTAACGACAGGGGCCGCCTCCTTC
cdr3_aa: CASSLTTGAASF

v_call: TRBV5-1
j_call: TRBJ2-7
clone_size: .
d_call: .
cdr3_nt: TGCGCCAGCAGCCCGGGGATGGGGTTGAGAGACGAGCAGTACTTC
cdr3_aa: CASSPGMGLRDEQYF

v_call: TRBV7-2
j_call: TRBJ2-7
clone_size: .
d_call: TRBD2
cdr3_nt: TGTGCCAGCAGTGGGACTAGCGGGGGGGCAGCGTACGAGCAGTACTTC
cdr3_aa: CASSGTSGGAAYEQYF

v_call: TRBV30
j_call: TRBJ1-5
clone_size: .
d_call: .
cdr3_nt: TGTGCCTGGAGTCCGGGTTTTAGCAATCAGCCCCAGCATTTT
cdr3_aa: CAWSPGFSNQPQHF

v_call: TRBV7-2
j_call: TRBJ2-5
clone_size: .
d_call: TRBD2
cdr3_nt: TGTGCCAGCAGCTACGGACTAGCGGGGGCCCGGGGGCCTCAAGAGACCCAGTACTTC
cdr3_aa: CASSYGLAGARGPQETQYF

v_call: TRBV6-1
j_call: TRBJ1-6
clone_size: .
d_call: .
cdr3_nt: TGTGCCAGCAGTGAAGACAGGACCTATTCACCCCTCCACTTT
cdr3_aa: CASSEDRTYSPLHF

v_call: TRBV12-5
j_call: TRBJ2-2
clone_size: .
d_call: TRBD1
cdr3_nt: TGTGCTAGTGGTTTGGTACAGGGGGCTGCCGGGGAGCTGTTTTTT
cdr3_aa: CASGLVQGAAGELFF

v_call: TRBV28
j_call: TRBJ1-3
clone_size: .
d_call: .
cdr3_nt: TGTGCCACAAAGAGGCCGGCCTCCTCTGGAAACACCATATATTTT
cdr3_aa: CATKRPASSGNTIYF

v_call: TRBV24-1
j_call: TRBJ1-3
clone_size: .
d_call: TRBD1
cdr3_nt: TGTGCCACCAGTGATTCCACCAGGGGGAACTCTGGAAACACCATATATTTT
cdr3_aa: CATSDSTRGNSGNTIYF

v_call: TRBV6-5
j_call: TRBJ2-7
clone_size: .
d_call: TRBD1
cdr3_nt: TGTGCCAGCAGGGAGGACAGGGGGTCTTCCTACGAGCAGTACTTC
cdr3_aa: CASREDRGSSYEQYF

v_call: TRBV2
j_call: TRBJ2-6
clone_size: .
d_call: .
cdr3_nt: TGTGCCAGCAGTCTAGTCTCTGGGGCCAACGTCCTGACTTTC
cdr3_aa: CASSLVSGANVLTF

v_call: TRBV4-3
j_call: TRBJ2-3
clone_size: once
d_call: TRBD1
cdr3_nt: TGCGCCAGCAGCCCAGGACAGGACCTGACAGATACGCAGTATTTT
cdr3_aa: CASSPGQDLTDTQYF

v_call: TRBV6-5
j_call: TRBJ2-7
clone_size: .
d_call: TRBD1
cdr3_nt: TGTGCCAGCAGTTGGACAGGCCCCGAGCAGTACTTC
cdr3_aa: CASSWTGPEQYF

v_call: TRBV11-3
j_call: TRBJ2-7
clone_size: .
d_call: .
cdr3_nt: TGTGCCAGCAGCTTAGTCGGGTCAGGGGCAATGGCCTACGAGCAGTACTTC
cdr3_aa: CASSLVGSGAMAYEQYF

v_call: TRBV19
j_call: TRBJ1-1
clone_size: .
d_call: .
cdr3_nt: TGTGCCAGTACCCCCAAAACAGGGATTAACACTGAAGCTTTCTTT
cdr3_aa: CASTPKTGINTEAFF

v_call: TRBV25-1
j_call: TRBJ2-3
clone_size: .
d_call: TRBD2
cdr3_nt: TGTGCCAGCCGGTCCGGCGGGGGGCTCTCGGGAGATACGCAGTATTTT
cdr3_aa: CASRSGGGLSGDTQYF

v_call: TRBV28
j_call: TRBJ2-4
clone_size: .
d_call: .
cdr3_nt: TGTGCCAGCAGTTCCGCCCTTGGGGGCCTCGCCAAAAACATTCAGTACTTC
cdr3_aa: CASSSALGGLAKNIQYF

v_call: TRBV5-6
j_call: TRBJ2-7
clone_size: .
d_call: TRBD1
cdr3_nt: TGTGCCAGCAGCCGGGACAGGGCCTACGAGCAGTACTTC
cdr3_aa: CASSRDRAYEQYF